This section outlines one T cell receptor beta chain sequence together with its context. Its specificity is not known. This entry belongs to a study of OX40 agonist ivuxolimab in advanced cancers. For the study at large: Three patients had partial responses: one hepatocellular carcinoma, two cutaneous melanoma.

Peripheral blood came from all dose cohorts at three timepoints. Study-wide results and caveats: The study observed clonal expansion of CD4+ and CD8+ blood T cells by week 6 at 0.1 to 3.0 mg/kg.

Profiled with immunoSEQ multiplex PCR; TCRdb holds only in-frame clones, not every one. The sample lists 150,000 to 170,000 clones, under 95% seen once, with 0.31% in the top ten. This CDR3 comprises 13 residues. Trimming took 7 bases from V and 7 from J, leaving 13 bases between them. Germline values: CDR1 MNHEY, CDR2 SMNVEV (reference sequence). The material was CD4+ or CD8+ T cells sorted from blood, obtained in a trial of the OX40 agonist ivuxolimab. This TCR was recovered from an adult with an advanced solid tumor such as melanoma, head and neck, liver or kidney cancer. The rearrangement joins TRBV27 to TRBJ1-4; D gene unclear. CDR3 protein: CASKGLPSEKLFF. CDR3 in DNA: TGTGCCAGCAAGGGCCTCCCGAGTGAAAAACTGTTTTTT.